The 22 T cell receptor beta chains in this list originate from one sample, sequenced in a study of cytomegalovirus exposure and HLA in healthy donors. Using immunoSEQ multiplex PCR, the repertoire was profiled, and TCRdb retains in-frame clones only, with some absent. The table lists around 300,000 clones, approximately 86% of them singletons. The sequenced sample was PBMCs. These receptors were taken from a woman under 30 in good health and CMV-seronegative.

This chain uses TRBV19 with TRBJ1-6, with a possible D match to TRBD1 (6 bases). Trimming took 1 base from V and 9 from J, leaving 10 bases between them. The CDR3 consists of 14 residues. Germline CDR1 LNHDA, CDR2 SQIVND (reference sequence). The CDR3 DNA reads as TGTGCCAGTAGTATAGTCCAGGGGTCTTCACCCCTCCACTTT. Its protein product is CASSIVQGSSPLHF.

This chain joins TRBV6-5 and TRBJ2-7; TRBD2 is a possible D gene (6 bases). This CDR3 region has 12 residues. V lost 6 bases and J lost 6, with 12 bases in between. Germline V CDR1 and CDR2: MNHEY, SVGAGI. CDR3 region: CASRRLVGEQYF. In DNA form, the CDR3 reads TGTGCCAGCAGACGACTAGTGGGCGAGCAGTACTTC.

The chain uses TRBV4-3 and TRBJ1-1; no clear D. The CDR3 has 13 residues. The V end was cut by 0 bases, the J end by 6 bases, with 8 bases between. Germline-derived CDR1 and CDR2 are LGHNA and YSLEER. As DNA, the CDR3 is TGCGCCAGCAGCCAAGATAGAGGCGCTGAAGCTTTCTTT. Protein sequence: CASSQDRGAEAFF.

Points on this clone: Other DNA sequences of this sample code for an identical CDR3. J is TRBJ2-7 and V is TRBV28; D may be TRBD2 (5 bases). Germline CDR1 is MDHEN and CDR2 is SYDVKM. Trimming left V 2 bases short and J 4 bases short, with 6 bases between. This CDR3 comprises 12 residues. Written as DNA, the CDR3 is TGTGCCAGCAGTTTACCGGGATACGAGCAGTACTTC. This gives the protein CASSLPGYEQYF.

Only one count was recorded for this clone. The J gene is TRBJ2-5, the V gene TRBV7-3; D perhaps matches TRBD1 (5 bases). Trimming pared 4 bases from V and 0 bases from J, leaving 18 bases between. Germline CDR1 reads SGHTA; CDR2 reads FQGTGA. CDR3 length equals 17 residues. The CDR3 spells CASSSSDPRQYQETQYF. The DNA for the CDR3 is TGTGCCAGCAGCTCCTCCGACCCCAGACAGTACCAAGAGACCCAGTACTTC.

The chain links TRBV7-9 to TRBJ1-2, with D hard to call. This CDR3 contains 13 residues. Germline V gives CDR1 SEHNR, CDR2 FQNEAQ (reference sequence). V lost 5 bases and J 4 bases, leaving 11 bases between the germline ends. The CDR3 sequence is CASSLGEGYGYTF. DNA for the CDR3: TGTGCCAGCAGCCTCGGAGAAGGCTATGGCTACACCTTC.

This clone has only one observation. The chain combines TRBV5-8 with TRBJ1-5, with D perhaps TRBD1 (6 bases). Germline V gene sequence: CDR1 SGHTS, CDR2 YDEGEE. Trimming took off 4 bases at V and 7 bases at J, with 12 bases between the two ends. This CDR3 comprises 13 residues. The CDR3 bases are TGTGCCAGCAGCCGGGACATCGGGCAGCCCCAGCATTTT. Protein: CASSRDIGQPQHF.

The chain uses TRBV7-2 and TRBJ2-1; 10 bases agree with TRBD2. Germline assignment: CDR1 SGHTA and CDR2 FQGNSA. This CDR3 region has 17 residues. Trimming removed 0 bases from V and 5 bases from J; junction bases left unmatched: 7. CDR3 in amino acids: CASSLATLAGSDNEQFF. As DNA, the CDR3 is TGTGCCAGCAGCTTAGCGACACTAGCGGGGAGCGACAATGAGCAGTTCTTC.

This sequence joins TRBV5-1 and TRBJ1-2; a weak D match, TRBD1 (6 bases). Germline V gene data show CDR1 as SGHRS and CDR2 as YFSETQ. Trimming took off 0 bases at V and 8 bases at J, with 14 bases between the two ends. The CDR3 has 14 residues. CDR3 loop: CASSLATGEVGYTF. In nucleotides, the CDR3 is TGCGCCAGCAGCTTGGCGACAGGAGAAGTGGGCTACACCTTC.

This clone was detected ten times or more. CDR3 region: CASSEAAGSGNTIYF. In nucleotides, the CDR3 is TGTGCCAGCAGTGAAGCAGCGGGCTCTGGAAACACCATATATTTT. The gene calls are TRBV6-1 and TRBJ1-3; no clear D. V was shortened by 0 bases and J by 0 bases, with 6 bases between the two germline ends. Germline V gene data show CDR1 as MNHNS and CDR2 as SASEGT. The CDR3 covers 15 residues.

The chain recombines TRBV9 with TRBJ2-7, with TRBD2 matching 16 bases. The CDR3 is 19 amino acids. V shed 0 bases, J shed 3 bases, and the junction held 9 bases outside the gene matches. Germline V lookup: CDR1 SGDLS, CDR2 YYNGEE. CDR3 nucleotide sequence: TGTGCCAGCAGCGTAGCTACGGGACTAGCGGGAGGGCCTAACTACGAGCAGTACTTC. Translated: CASSVATGLAGGPNYEQYF.

The chain couples TRBV25-1 to TRBJ1-1, with 9 bases matching TRBD1. The J segment lost 0 bases and the V segment lost 6 bases, leaving 2 bases of the junction unmatched. The germline V gene has CDR1 MGHDK and CDR2 SYGVNS. The CDR3 is 14 amino acids. This CDR3 is CASRRTGVNTEAFF. CDR3 nucleotides: TGTGCCAGCAGGAGGACAGGGGTGAACACTGAAGCTTTCTTT.

The rearrangement links TRBV10-1 to TRBJ2-2; D remains unclear. The CDR3 totals 15 residues. CDR1 is WNHNN and CDR2 is SYGVQD in the germline V gene (reference sequence). Trimming took 4 bases from V and 1 from J, leaving 10 bases between them. CDR3 bases: TGCGCCAGCAGTGTAGCCTCTCAGAACACCGGGGAGCTGTTTTTT. It yields the protein CASSVASQNTGELFF.

The chain couples TRBV6-4 to TRBJ1-1; D is undetermined. Trimming shortened V by 5 bases and J by 3 bases, and 10 bases separated the two germline ends. Per the germline V gene, CDR1 is MRHNA and CDR2 is SNTAGT. This CDR3 region has 13 residues. The CDR3 nucleotides read TGTGCCAGCAGTACACAGATAGACACTGAAGCTTTCTTT. Translating it yields CASSTQIDTEAFF.

The chain has TRBV7-9 and TRBJ1-1; TRBD1 is a possible D gene (5 bases). From germline, CDR1 is SEHNR and CDR2 FQNEAQ (reference sequence). The germline V and J ends were trimmed by 2 bases and 3 bases, with 10 bases remaining between them. CDR3 length: 14 residues. CDR3 sequence reads: CASSLTVGDTEAFF. CDR3 DNA sequence: TGTGCCAGCAGCTTAACGGTAGGGGACACTGAAGCTTTCTTT.

This sequence joins TRBV12-5 and TRBJ2-2, with 9 bases matching TRBD1. With 6 bases clipped from V and 1 base from J, the junction kept 3 bases outside the gene matches. This CDR3 has 15 amino acids. Germline V gene sequence: CDR1 LGHNT, CDR2 FRNRAP. The CDR3 sequence: CASGMGQGNTGELFF. DNA for the CDR3: TGTGCTAGTGGAATGGGACAGGGGAACACCGGGGAGCTGTTTTTT.

The CDR3 sequence is CAWSVYYEQYF. The CDR3 region has the DNA TGTGCCTGGAGTGTATACTACGAGCAGTACTTC. The chain has TRBV30 and TRBJ2-7; no definite D call. Germline CDR1 is GTSNPN and CDR2 is SVGIG (reference sequence). This CDR3 region has 11 residues. Trimming left V 0 bases short and J 3 bases short, with 3 bases between.

The chain has TRBV5-1 and TRBJ1-1; D uncertain. The V gene's germline CDR1 is SGHRS and CDR2 YFSETQ. This CDR3 comprises 15 residues. V was shortened by 4 bases and J by 0 bases, with 13 bases between the two germline ends. The CDR3 spells CASSLGNSLNTEAFF. The CDR3 coding sequence is TGCGCCAGCAGCCTGGGGAACAGCTTGAACACTGAAGCTTTCTTT.

This chain links TRBV5-1 with TRBJ1-1; weak D call: TRBD1 (5 bases). The CDR3 loop spans 16 amino acids. V gave up 2 bases and J gave up 2 bases, with 16 bases separating them. CDR1 is SGHRS and CDR2 is YFSETQ in the germline V gene. CDR3 nucleotides: TGCGCCAGCAGCTTTGGGGCTATAGGGGCTAACACTGAAGCTTTCTTT. Amino acids: CASSFGAIGANTEAFF.

The V gene is TRBV27, the J gene TRBJ2-1; 9 bases map to TRBD1. The CDR3 has 15 amino acids. V shed 4 bases and J 5 bases; nucleotides not matched to a gene: 6. The V gene's germline CDR1 is MNHEY and CDR2 SMNVEV (reference sequence). In nucleotides, the CDR3 is TGTGCCAGCAGTTACCGGACAGGGGCTAACAATGAGCAGTTCTTC. It is translated as CASSYRTGANNEQFF.

V and J are TRBV29-1 and TRBJ2-2; 10 nucleotides line up with TRBD1. The germline V gene has CDR1 SQVTM and CDR2 ANQGSEA. The CDR3 sequence is 15 residues long. V trimming: 2 bases; J trimming: 6 bases; junction bases outside the gene matches: 6. The DNA for the CDR3 is TGCAGCGTTGAACTCCGACAGGGGGCCCCCGGGGAGCTGTTTTTT. It encodes CSVELRQGAPGELFF.

The chain recombines TRBV7-9 with TRBJ2-6; 7 bases match TRBD1. This CDR3 has 18 amino acids. Trimming removed 5 bases from V and 0 bases from J; junction bases left unmatched: 10. CDR1 is SEHNR, CDR2 FQNEAQ, per germline (reference sequence). CDR3 nucleotides: TGTGCCAGCAGCCCGCCCGGGACAGTGCTCTCTGGGGCCAACGTCCTGACTTTC. It yields the protein CASSPPGTVLSGANVLTF.